The present TCR beta chain was sequenced within a study of cytomegalovirus exposure and HLA in healthy donors. About the research overall: From 150 million to 200 million T cells, an earlier analysis saw 117 million unique TCR beta sequences.

The CDR3 is made up of 15 amino acids. Germline V gene lookup returns CDR1 MNHNS and CDR2 SASEGT. Trimming left V 1 base short and J 0 bases short, with 10 bases between. This clone was counted a few times. Its antigen is unknown. Overall study findings and caveats: Across donors, most TCRs were seen rarely, yet some public ones were widespread. The study flagged roughly 160 TCR beta chains as cytomegalovirus-associated.

The PCR contained 60 Vbeta and 13 Jbeta primers. Repertoires were generated with immunoSEQ multiplex PCR, while TCRdb's copy carries only in-frame clones and drops some. The sample comprises 110,000 to 150,000 clones, 80% to 85% of which are singletons, and 1.2% rests with the top ten. At the time of sampling, donors were nominally healthy, though unrecorded immune exposures were likely. This chain connects TRBV6-1 to TRBJ2-7; D is undetermined. The clonotype originates from a female donor in good health and CMV-seronegative. Specimen: PBMCs. The DNA for the CDR3 is TGTGCCAGCAGTGAAGAGCCCTTAAACTCCTACGAGCAGTACTTC. Translated: CASSEEPLNSYEQYF.